A single sample is the source of the 6 T cell receptor beta chains below, sequenced in a study of control samples from healthy donors and cancer patients (dated by TCRdb to about 2020). The library was generated by the immunoSEQ multiplex PCR assay. TCRdb holds this immuneACCESS table with in-frame rearrangements only. Some clones are missing; in checked studies, unresolved V genes explain under half, and the rest has no known cause. For this sample there are about 40,000 clones; approximately 89% appear just once. Jointly, the top ten make up around 9.6% of the sample. Sequenced input: PBMCs. The source is a woman aged 55 to 70 with lung cancer.

The gene calls are TRBV2 and TRBJ2-3, with 8 bases identical to TRBD2. Trimming took 3 bases from V and 1 from J; bases not matched to a gene: 0. From germline, CDR1 is SNHLY and CDR2 FYNNEI. The CDR3 runs 14 residues. In nucleotides, the CDR3 is TGTGCCAGCAGTGAGACTAGCGGCACAGATACGCAGTATTTT. As protein: CASSETSGTDTQYF.

The J gene is TRBJ1-5, the V gene TRBV12-3 or TRBV12-4; D gene unclear. The CDR3 spans 13 residues. Trimming pared 4 bases from V and 0 bases from J, leaving 4 bases between. CDR3: CASSWNSNQPQHF. CDR3 in DNA: TGTGCCAGCAGTTGGAATAGCAATCAGCCCCAGCATTTT.

This chain uses TRBV7-9 with TRBJ2-3, with D tentatively TRBD1 (6 bases). The CDR3 is made up of 15 amino acids. The V gene's germline CDR1 is SEHNR and CDR2 FQNEAQ (reference sequence). The germline V and J ends were trimmed by 0 bases and 4 bases, with 11 bases remaining between them. CDR3 protein: CASSLAQGSADTQYF. CDR3 sequence (DNA): TGTGCCAGCAGCTTAGCGCAGGGGAGTGCAGATACGCAGTATTTT.

The genes are TRBV5-4 and TRBJ1-2; no firm D call. Germline values: CDR1 SGHNT, CDR2 YYREEE (reference sequence). V was cut by 4 bases and J by 8 bases, with 15 bases left in between. The CDR3 totals 13 residues. The CDR3 here is CASSIDRERGYTF. CDR3 bases: TGTGCCAGCAGCATTGACCGGGAACGGGGCTACACCTTC.

This chain joins TRBV7-2 and TRBJ1-2, with D unresolved. CDR3 length: 14 residues. Trimming took 5 bases from V and 4 from J, leaving 14 bases between them. Germline assignment: CDR1 SGHTA and CDR2 FQGNSA. The CDR3 DNA is TGTGCCAGCAGCGTAGGAGGACCCTCCTATGGCTACACCTTC. The encoded protein is CASSVGGPSYGYTF.

This clone showed up just once. The chain uses TRBV5-6 and TRBJ2-7; D call uncertain. Germline V gene lookup returns CDR1 SGHDT and CDR2 YYEEEE. Trimming took off 0 bases at V and 3 bases at J, with 16 bases between the two ends. This CDR3 is 16 amino acids long. Here the CDR3 reads CASSLAEQAQLYEQYF. CDR3 DNA sequence: TGTGCCAGCAGCTTGGCCGAGCAGGCCCAACTCTACGAGCAGTACTTC.